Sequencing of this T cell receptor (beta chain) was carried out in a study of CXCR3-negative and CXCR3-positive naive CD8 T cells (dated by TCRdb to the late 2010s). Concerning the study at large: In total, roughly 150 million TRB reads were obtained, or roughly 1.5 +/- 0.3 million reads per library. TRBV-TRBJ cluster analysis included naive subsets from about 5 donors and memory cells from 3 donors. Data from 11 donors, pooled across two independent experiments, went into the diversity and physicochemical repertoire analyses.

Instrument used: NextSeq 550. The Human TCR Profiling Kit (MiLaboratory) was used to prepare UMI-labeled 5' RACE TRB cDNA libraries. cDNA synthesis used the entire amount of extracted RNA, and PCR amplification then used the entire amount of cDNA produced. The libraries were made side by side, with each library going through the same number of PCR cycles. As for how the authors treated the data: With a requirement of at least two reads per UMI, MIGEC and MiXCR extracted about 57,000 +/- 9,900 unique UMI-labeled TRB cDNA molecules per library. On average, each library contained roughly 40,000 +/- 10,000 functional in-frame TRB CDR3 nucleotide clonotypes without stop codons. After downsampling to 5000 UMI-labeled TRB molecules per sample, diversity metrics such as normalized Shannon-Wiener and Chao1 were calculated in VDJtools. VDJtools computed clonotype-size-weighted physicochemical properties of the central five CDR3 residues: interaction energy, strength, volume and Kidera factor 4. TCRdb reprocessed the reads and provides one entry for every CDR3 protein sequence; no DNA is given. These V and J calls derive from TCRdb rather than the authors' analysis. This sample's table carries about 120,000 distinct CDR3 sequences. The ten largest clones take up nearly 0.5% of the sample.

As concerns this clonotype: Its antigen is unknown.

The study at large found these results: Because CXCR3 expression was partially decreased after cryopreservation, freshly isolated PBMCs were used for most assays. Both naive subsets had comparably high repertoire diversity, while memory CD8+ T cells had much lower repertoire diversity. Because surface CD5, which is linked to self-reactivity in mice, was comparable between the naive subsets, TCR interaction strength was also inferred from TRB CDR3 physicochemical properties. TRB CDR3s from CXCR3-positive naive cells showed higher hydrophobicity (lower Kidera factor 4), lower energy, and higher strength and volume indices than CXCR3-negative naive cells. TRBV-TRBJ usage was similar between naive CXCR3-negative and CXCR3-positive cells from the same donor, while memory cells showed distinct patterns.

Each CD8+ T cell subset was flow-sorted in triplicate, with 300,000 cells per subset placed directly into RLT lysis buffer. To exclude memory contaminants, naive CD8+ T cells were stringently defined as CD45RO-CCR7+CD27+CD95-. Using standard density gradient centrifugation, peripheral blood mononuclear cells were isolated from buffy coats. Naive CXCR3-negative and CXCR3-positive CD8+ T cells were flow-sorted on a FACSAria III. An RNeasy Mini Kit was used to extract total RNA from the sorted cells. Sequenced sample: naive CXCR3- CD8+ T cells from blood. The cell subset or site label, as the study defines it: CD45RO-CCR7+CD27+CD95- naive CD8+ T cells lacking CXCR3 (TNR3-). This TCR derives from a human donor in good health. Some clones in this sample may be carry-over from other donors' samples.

The CDR3 reads CASSNKPTRLTDTQYF. The sequence joins TRBV6-2 or TRBV6-3 to TRBJ2-3; lacking DNA, the TRBD2 call made by TCRdb goes unchecked. CDR1 and CDR2 are read off the germline V gene as MNHEY and SVGEGT. The CDR3 measures 16 amino acids from cysteine to phenylalanine. No DNA sequence is on record.